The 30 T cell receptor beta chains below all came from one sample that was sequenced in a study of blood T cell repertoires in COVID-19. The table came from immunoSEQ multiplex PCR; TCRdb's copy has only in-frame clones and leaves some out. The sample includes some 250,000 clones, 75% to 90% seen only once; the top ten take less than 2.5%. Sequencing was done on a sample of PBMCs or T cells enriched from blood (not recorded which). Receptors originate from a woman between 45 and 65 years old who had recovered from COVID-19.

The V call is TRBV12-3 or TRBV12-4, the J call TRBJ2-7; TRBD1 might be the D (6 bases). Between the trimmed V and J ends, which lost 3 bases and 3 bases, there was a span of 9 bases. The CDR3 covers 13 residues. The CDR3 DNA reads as TGTGCCAGCAGTTTTGGCAGGGGCTACGAGCAGTACTTC. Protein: CASSFGRGYEQYF.

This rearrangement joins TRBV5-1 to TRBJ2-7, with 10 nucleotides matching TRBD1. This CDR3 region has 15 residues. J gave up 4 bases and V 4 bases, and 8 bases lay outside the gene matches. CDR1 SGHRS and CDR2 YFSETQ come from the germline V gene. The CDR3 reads CASSLRTGGVYEQYF. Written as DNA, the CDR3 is TGCGCCAGCAGCCTTAGGACAGGGGGAGTTTACGAGCAGTACTTC.

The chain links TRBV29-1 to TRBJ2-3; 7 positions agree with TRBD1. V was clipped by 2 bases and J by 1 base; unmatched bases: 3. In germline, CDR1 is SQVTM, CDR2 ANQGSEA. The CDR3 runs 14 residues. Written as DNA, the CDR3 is TGCAGCGTTGAAAGGGACAGACGCACAGATACGCAGTATTTT. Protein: CSVERDRRTDTQYF.

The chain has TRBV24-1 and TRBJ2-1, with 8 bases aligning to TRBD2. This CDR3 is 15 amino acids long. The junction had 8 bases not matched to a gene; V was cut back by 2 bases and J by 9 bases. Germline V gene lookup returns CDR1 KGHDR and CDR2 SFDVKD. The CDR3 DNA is TGTGCCACCAGTGATTCAGCGGGAGCTAAAGGTGAGCAGTTCTTC. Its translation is CATSDSAGAKGEQFF.

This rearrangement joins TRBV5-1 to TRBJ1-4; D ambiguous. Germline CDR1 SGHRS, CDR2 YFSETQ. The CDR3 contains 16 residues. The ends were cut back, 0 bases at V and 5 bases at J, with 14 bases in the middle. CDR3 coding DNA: TGCGCCAGCAGCTTGGCCAACTCAGGTGCGAATGAAAAACTGTTTTTT. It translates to CASSLANSGANEKLFF. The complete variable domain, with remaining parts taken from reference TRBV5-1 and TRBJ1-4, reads KAGVTQTPRYLIKTRGQQVTLSCSPISGHRSVSWYQQTPGQGLQFLFEYFSETQRNKGNFPGRFSGRQFSNSRSEMNVSTLELGDSALYLCASSLANSGANEKLFFGSGTQLSVL.

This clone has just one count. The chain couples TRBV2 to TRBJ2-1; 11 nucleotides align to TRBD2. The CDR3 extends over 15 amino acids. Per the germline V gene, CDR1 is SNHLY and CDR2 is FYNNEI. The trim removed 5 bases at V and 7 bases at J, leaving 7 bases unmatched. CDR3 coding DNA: TGTGCCAGCAGTTATATTAGCGGGAGGGAGAATGAGCAGTTCTTC. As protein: CASSYISGRENEQFF.

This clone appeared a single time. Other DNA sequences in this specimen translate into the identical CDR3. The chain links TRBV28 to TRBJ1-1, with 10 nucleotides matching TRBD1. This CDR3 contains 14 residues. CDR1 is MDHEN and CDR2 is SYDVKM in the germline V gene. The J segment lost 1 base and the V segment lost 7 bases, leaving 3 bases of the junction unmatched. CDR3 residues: CASTRQGANTEAFF. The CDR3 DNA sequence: TGTGCCAGCACCCGACAGGGGGCGAACACTGAAGCTTTCTTT.

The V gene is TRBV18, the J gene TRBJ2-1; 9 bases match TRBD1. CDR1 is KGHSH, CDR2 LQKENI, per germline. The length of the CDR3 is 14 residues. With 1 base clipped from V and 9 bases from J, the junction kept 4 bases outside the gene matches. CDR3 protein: CASSPRTGDAEQFF. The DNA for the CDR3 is TGTGCCAGCTCACCACGGACAGGGGACGCTGAGCAGTTCTTC.

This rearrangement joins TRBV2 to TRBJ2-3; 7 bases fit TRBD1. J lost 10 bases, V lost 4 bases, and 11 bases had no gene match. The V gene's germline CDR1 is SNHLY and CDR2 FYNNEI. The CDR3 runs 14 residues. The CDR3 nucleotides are TGTGCCAGCAGTGGGGACAGATCTCCCGCCGCGCAGTATTTT. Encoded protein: CASSGDRSPAAQYF.

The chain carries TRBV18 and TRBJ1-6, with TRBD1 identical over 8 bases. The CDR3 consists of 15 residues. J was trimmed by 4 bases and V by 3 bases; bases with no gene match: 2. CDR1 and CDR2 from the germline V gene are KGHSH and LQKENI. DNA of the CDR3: TGTGCCAGCTCACCCGGGACAGGATATAATTCACCCCTCCACTTT. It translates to CASSPGTGYNSPLHF.

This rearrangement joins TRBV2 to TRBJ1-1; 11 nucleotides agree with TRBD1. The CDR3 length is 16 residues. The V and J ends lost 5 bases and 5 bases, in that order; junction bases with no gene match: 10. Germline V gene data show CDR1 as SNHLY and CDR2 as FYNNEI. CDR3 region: CASSYIPGTGGTEAFF. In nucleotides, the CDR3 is TGTGCCAGCAGTTATATCCCCGGGACAGGGGGGACTGAAGCTTTCTTT.

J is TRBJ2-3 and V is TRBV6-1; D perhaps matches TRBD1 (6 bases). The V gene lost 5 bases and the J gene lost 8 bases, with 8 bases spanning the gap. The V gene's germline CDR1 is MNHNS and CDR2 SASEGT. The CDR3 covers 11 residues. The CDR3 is CASSNRVTQYF. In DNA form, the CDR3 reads TGTGCCAGCAGTAACAGGGTTACGCAGTATTTT.

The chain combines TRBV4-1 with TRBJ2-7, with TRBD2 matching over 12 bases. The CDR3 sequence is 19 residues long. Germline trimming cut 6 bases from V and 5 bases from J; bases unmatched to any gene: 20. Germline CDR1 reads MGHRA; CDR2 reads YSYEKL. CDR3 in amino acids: CASSGGRTSGIARFDEQYF. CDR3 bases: TGCGCCAGCAGTGGAGGACGGACTAGCGGGATAGCCCGGTTCGACGAGCAGTACTTC.

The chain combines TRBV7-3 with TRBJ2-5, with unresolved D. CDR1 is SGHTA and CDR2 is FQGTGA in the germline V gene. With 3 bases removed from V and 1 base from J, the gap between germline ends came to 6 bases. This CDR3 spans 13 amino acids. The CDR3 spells CASSFLAQETQYF. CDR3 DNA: TGTGCCAGCAGCTTTTTAGCCCAAGAGACCCAGTACTTC.

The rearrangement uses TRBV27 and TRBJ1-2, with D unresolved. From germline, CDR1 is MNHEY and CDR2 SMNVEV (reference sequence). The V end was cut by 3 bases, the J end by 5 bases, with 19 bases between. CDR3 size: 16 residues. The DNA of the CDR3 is TGTGCCAGCAGTTTTTCCCCCCAGACACCCGTGTATGGCTACACCTTC. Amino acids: CASSFSPQTPVYGYTF.

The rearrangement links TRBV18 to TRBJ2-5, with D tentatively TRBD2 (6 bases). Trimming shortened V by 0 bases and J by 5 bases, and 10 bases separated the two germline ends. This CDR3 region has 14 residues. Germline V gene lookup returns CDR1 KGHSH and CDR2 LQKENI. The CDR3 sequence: CASSPPSGRETQYF. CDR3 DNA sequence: TGTGCCAGCTCACCACCGTCGGGGAGGGAGACCCAGTACTTC.

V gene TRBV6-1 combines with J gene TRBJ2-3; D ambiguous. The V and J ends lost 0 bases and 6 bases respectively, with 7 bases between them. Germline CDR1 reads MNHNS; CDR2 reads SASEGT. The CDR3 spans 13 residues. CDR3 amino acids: CASSEASMDTQYF. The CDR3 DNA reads TGTGCCAGCAGTGAAGCTAGTATGGATACGCAGTATTTT.

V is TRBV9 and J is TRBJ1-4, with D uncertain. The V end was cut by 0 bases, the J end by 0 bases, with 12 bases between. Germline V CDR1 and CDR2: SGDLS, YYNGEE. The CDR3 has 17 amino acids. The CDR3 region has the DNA TGTGCCAGCAGCGTAGCAATCGGAGGCGCAACTAATGAAAAACTGTTTTTT. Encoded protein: CASSVAIGGATNEKLFF. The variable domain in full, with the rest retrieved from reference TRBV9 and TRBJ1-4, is DSGVTQTPKHLITATGQRVTLRCSPRSGDLSVYWYQQSLDQGLQFLIQYYNGEERAKGNILERFSAQQFPDLHSELNLSSLELGDSALYFCASSVAIGGATNEKLFFGSGTQLSVL.

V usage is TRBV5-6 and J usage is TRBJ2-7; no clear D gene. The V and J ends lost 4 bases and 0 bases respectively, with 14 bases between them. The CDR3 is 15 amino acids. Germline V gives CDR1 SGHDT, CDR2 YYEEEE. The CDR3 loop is CASSPRQVLSYEQYF. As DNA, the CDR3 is TGTGCCAGCAGCCCACGTCAGGTCCTCTCCTACGAGCAGTACTTC.

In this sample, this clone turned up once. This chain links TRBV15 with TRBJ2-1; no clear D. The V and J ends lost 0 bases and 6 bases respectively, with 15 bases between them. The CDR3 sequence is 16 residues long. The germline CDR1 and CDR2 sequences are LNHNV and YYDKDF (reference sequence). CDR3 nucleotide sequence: TGTGCCACCAGCAGAGATCTACCCAGACTCGGCAATGAGCAGTTCTTC. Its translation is CATSRDLPRLGNEQFF.

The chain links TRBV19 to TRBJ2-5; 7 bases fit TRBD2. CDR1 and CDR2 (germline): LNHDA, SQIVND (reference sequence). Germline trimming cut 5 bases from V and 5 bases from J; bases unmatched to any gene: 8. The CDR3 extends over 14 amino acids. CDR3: CASSVSGMRETQYF. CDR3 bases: TGTGCCAGTAGTGTAAGCGGGATGCGGGAGACCCAGTACTTC.

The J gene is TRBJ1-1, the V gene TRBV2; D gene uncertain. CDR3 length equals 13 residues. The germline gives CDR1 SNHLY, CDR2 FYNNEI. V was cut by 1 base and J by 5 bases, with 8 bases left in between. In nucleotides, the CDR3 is TGTGCCAGCAGTGAAGGGGAGCGGACTGAAGCTTTCTTT. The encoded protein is CASSEGERTEAFF.

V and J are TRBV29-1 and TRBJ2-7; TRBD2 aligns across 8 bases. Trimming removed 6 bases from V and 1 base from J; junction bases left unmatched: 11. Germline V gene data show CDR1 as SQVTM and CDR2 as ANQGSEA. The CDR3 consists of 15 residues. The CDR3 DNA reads TGCAGCGTCGGGCTCGGGGGGGCCAATTCCTACGAGCAGTACTTC. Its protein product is CSVGLGGANSYEQYF.

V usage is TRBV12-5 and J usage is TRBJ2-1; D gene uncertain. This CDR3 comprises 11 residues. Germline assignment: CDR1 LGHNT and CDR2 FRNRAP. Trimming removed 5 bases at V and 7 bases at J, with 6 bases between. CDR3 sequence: CASGPRNEQFF. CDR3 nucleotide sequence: TGTGCTAGTGGTCCTAGGAATGAGCAGTTCTTC.

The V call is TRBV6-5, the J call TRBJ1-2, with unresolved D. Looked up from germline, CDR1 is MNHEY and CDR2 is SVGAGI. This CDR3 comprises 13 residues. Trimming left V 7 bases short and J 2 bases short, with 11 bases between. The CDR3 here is CASTWTGNYGYTF. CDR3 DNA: TGTGCCAGCACATGGACGGGGAACTATGGCTACACCTTC.

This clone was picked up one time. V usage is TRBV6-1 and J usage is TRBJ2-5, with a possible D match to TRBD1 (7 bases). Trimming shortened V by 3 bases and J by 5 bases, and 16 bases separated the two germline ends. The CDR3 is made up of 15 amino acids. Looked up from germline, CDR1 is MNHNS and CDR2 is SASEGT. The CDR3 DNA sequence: TGTGCCAGCAGTGAGGGGGGACAGTCGTGGGAGACCCAGTACTTC. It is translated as CASSEGGQSWETQYF.

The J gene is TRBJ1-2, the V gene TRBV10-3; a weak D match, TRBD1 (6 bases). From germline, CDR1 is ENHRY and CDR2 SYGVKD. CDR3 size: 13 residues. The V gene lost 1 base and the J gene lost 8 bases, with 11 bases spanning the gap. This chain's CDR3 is CAISEWADRGYTF. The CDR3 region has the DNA TGTGCCATCAGTGAGTGGGCCGACAGGGGCTACACCTTC.

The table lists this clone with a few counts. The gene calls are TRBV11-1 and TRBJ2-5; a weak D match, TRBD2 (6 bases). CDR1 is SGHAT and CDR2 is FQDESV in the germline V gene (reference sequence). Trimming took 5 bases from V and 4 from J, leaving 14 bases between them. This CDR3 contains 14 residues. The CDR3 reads CASSRPLGGETQYF. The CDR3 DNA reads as TGTGCCAGCAGCCGCCCCCTGGGGGGAGAGACCCAGTACTTC. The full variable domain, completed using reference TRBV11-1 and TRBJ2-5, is EAEVAQSPRYKITEKSQAVAFWCDPISGHATLYWYRQILGQGPELLVQFQDESVVDDSQLPKDRFSAERLKGVDSTLKIQPAELGDSAMYLCASSRPLGGETQYFGPGTRLLVL.

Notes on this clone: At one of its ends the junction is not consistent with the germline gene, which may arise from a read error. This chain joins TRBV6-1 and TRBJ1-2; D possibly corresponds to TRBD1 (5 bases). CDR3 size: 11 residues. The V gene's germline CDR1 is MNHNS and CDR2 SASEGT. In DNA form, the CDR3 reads TGTGCCAGCAGTGAAAATCAGGGAACCCACTTC. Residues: CASSENQGTHF.

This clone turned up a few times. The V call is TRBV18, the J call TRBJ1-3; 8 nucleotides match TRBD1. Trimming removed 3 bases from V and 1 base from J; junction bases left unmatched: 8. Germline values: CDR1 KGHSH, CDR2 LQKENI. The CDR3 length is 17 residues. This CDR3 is CASSPRTGSDSGNTIYF. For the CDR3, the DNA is TGTGCCAGCTCACCGCGGACAGGGAGTGATTCTGGAAACACCATATATTTT.